These 8 T cell receptor beta chains originate from one sample sequenced in a study of cytomegalovirus exposure and HLA in healthy donors listed by TCRdb under 2017. Receptor amplification or capture employed the immunoSEQ multiplex PCR assay. For the multiplex PCR, a mixture combining 60 forward primers for TCR Vbeta segments and 13 reverse primers for TCR Jbeta segments was used. TCRdb carries this immuneACCESS record with in-frame sequences only. Its versions omit some clonotypes, under half of them owing to an unresolved V gene in the studies checked, with the rest unexplained. The sample's records list under 200,000 clones. 6.5% of the sample lies in the top ten. Sequences were obtained from PBMCs. These receptors came from a man aged 25 to 40 in good health and CMV-seronegative.

The J gene is TRBJ1-5, the V gene TRBV2; 7 bases line up with TRBD1. The CDR3 spans 13 residues. Germline lookup yields CDR1 SNHLY and CDR2 FYNNEI. Losses at the gene ends were 4 bases for V and 6 bases for J; bases not matched to a gene: 3. CDR3 in amino acids: CASSGQGAQPQHF. The CDR3 region has the DNA TGTGCCAGCAGTGGACAGGGCGCTCAGCCCCAGCATTTT.

V gene TRBV27 combines with J gene TRBJ2-5; TRBD2 matches at 7 bases. CDR1 is MNHEY, CDR2 SMNVEV, per germline (reference sequence). The V segment lost 2 bases and the J segment 2 bases; nucleotides outside the gene matches: 5. The CDR3 has 15 amino acids. As DNA, the CDR3 is TGTGCCAGCAGTTTAAAGGGACTACCACAAGAGACCCAGTACTTC. Protein sequence: CASSLKGLPQETQYF.

This sequence joins TRBV5-4 and TRBJ2-1, with 8 bases matching TRBD2. J gave up 4 bases and V 3 bases, and 3 bases lay outside the gene matches. The CDR3 sequence is 14 residues long. Germline values: CDR1 SGHNT, CDR2 YYREEE (reference sequence). The CDR3 sequence: CASSWSGGYNEQFF. The CDR3 coding sequence is TGTGCCAGCAGCTGGAGCGGGGGATACAATGAGCAGTTCTTC.

The chain is built from TRBV11-3 and TRBJ2-1; 9 bases match TRBD2. The V gene end was trimmed by 1 base and the J gene end by 15 bases; junction bases not matched to a gene: 7. The V gene's germline CDR1 is SGHNT and CDR2 YENEEA. This CDR3 is 13 amino acids long. Here the CDR3 DNA reads TGTGCCAGCAGCTTAGGTGATGCGGGGGGGCGGTTCTTC. This encodes CASSLGDAGGRFF. The full variable domain, in which reference TRBV11-3 and TRBJ2-1 provide the parts outside the CDR3, is EAGVVQSPRYKIIEKKQPVAFWCNPISGHNTLYWYLQNLGQGPELLIRYENEEAVDDSQLPKDRFSAERLKGVDSTLKIQPAELGDSAVYLCASSLGDAGGRFFGPGTRLTVL.

This rearrangement joins TRBV5-1 to TRBJ2-1, with a possible D match to TRBD1 (5 bases). The germline V and J ends were trimmed by 0 bases and 9 bases, with 10 bases remaining between them. The CDR3 is 13 amino acids. The V gene's germline CDR1 is SGHRS and CDR2 YFSETQ. The CDR3: CASSLDGQGEQFF. Written as DNA, the CDR3 is TGCGCCAGCAGCTTGGATGGCCAGGGTGAGCAGTTCTTC.

The rearrangement links TRBV27 to TRBJ1-2; TRBD1 matches 8 bases. The ends lost 3 bases at V and 1 base at J; junction bases unmatched: 10. This CDR3 comprises 17 residues. Germline V gene data show CDR1 as MNHEY and CDR2 as SMNVEV (reference sequence). CDR3 in DNA: TGTGCCAGCAGTTTGCTCCCCGGACAGGGAATTAACTATGGCTACACCTTC. Translating gives CASSLLPGQGINYGYTF.

This chain uses TRBV10-3 with TRBJ2-7; D is uncertain. CDR1 and CDR2 from the germline V gene are ENHRY and SYGVKD. The CDR3 is made up of 12 amino acids. V was trimmed by 0 bases and J by 7 bases, leaving 7 bases between them. CDR3 in DNA: TGTGCCATCAGTGAGTCTATTGAGGAGCAGTACTTC. It yields the protein CAISESIEEQYF.

The V and J genes are TRBV11-3 and TRBJ2-3, with D tentatively TRBD1 (6 bases). V was shortened by 1 base and J by 3 bases, with 11 bases between the two germline ends. Germline-derived CDR1 and CDR2 are SGHNT and YENEEA. This CDR3 is built from 15 residues. The CDR3 DNA reads as TGTGCCAGCAGCTTAGGGGCAGGGGCGACAGATACGCAGTATTTT. Translating it yields CASSLGAGATDTQYF.